This T cell receptor (beta chain) was sequenced during a study of PD-L1 blockade in urothelial cancer. Study details: Samples came from 3 weeks, at the second dose, and 6 weeks into treatment.

CDR3 size: 15 residues. Per the germline V gene, CDR1 is SGDLS and CDR2 is YYNGEE. After removal of 3 bases from V and 3 bases from J, the junction contained 8 bases not matched to a gene. TCRdb keeps only in-frame clones here, not all; method: immunoSEQ multiplex PCR. The sample holds 85,000 to 95,000 clones, roughly nine tenths seen once. Time point indicated: pretreatment peripheral blood. This clone appeared a few times. V is TRBV9 and J is TRBJ1-2; 7 bases map to TRBD1. Sequenced material: PBMCs, taken around atezolizumab (anti-PD-L1) treatment. The clonotype comes from a woman aged 80 or over with urothelial cancer. For the CDR3, the DNA is TGTGCCAGCAGCGCCTCAACCGGGACAGACTATGGCTACACCTTC. It yields the protein CASSASTGTDYGYTF.